A single sample gave rise to the 8 T cell receptor beta chains below, sequenced in a study of T cell repertoires in cytomegalovirus infection. TCRdb used MiXCR to reprocess the reads, holding one entry per CDR3 protein. The profile shows a few hundred thousand distinct CDR3 sequences, approximately 26% of them singletons. Sequencing used PBMCs. The receptor set was obtained from a human donor in good health (CMV status not recorded). Some clones in this sample may be carry-over from other donors' samples.

This clonotype has more than one count but fewer than ten. The chain has TRBV11-3 and TRBJ2-2; D gene ambiguous. Germline CDR1 SGHNT, CDR2 YENEEA. Trimming stripped 3 bases from V and 4 bases from J, with 12 bases between. The CDR3 is 15 amino acids. DNA for the CDR3: TGTGCCAGCAGCTTGAGCCCTCCGGGCACCGGGGAGCTGTTTTTT. Protein: CASSLSPPGTGELFF.

This clonotype was recorded a few times. The V and J genes are TRBV9 and TRBJ1-1, with TRBD1 as a possible D gene (5 bases). The CDR3 sequence is 15 residues long. Germline CDR1 and CDR2: SGDLS and YYNGEE. The V end was cut by 0 bases, the J end by 5 bases, with 14 bases between. This chain's CDR3 is CASSVDGDPRTEAFF. The CDR3 DNA follows: TGTGCCAGCAGCGTAGACGGGGACCCAAGGACTGAAGCTTTCTTT.

CDR3 DNA: TGTGCCACCAGTGCTTCGTTTGCTAGCGGGAGTTCCCGTGACTCGTTGGATACGCAGTATTTT. This translates into CATSASFASGSSRDSLDTQYF. The J gene is TRBJ2-3, the V gene TRBV24-1; the match to TRBD2 covers 10 bases. The CDR3 totals 21 residues. Germline V gene data show CDR1 as KGHDR and CDR2 as SFDVKD. After removal of 5 bases from V and 6 bases from J, the junction contained 25 bases not matched to a gene.

This clonotype came up a few times. The chain is built from TRBV7-8 and TRBJ2-7, with 8 bases fitting TRBD1. The germline CDR1 and CDR2 sequences are SGHVS and FQNEAQ. The CDR3 consists of 14 residues. V was pared by 0 bases and J by 7 bases, with 5 bases of the junction left unmatched. The CDR3 sequence is CASSLATGAREQYV. CDR3 nucleotide sequence: TGTGCCAGCAGCTTAGCGACAGGGGCGAGGGAGCAGTACGTC.

In its sample, this clonotype was seen many times. The chain has TRBV6-1 and TRBJ1-5; no clear D. The germline V gene has CDR1 MNHNS and CDR2 SASEGT. The CDR3 spans 12 residues. The V gene lost 6 bases and the J gene lost 3 bases, with 6 bases spanning the gap. In DNA, the CDR3 is TGTGCCAGCAGCTCCTTCAATCAGCCCCAGCATTTT. It yields the protein CASSSFNQPQHF.

V is TRBV11-3 and J is TRBJ2-5, with TRBD2 matching over 9 bases. Germline CDR1 reads SGHNT; CDR2 reads YENEEA. Trimming took 5 bases from V and 1 from J; bases not matched to a gene: 11. This CDR3 contains 17 residues. For the CDR3, the DNA is TGTGCCAGCAGCCGCGGCCCCGGACTAGCGTTCCAAGAGACCCAGTACTTC. It translates to CASSRGPGLAFQETQYF.

This clonotype has only a few counts. This chain joins TRBV6-8 and TRBJ2-5; 8 bases are shared with TRBD2. The CDR3 is made up of 14 amino acids. Losses at the gene ends were 5 bases for V and 5 bases for J; bases not matched to a gene: 7. Germline V gene data show CDR1 as MNHGY and CDR2 as SAAAGT. In DNA form, the CDR3 reads TGTGCCAGCAGTCAATTGCAGCGGGGGGAGACCCAGTACTTC. Protein product: CASSQLQRGETQYF.

There are many counts of this clonotype. This chain joins TRBV12-3 or TRBV12-4 and TRBJ2-7; D possibly corresponds to TRBD1 (6 bases). The CDR3 is 13 residues long. V was shortened by 5 bases and J by 6 bases, with 14 bases between the two germline ends. CDR3 protein: CASSPGTPSEQYF. The CDR3 DNA sequence: TGTGCCAGCAGTCCTGGGACACCCAGCGAGCAGTACTTC.